What follows are 18 T cell receptor beta chains derived from one specimen sequenced in a study of blood T cell repertoires in COVID-19. Sequenced by immunoSEQ multiplex PCR; TCRdb stores in-frame clones only, minus some. The table includes approximately 53,000 clones, 65% to 90% detected once. Material for sequencing was peripheral blood. These receptors originate from a woman older than 75 with COVID-19, enrolled during active disease.

The gene calls are TRBV4-1 and TRBJ1-5; D might be TRBD1 (5 bases). The CDR3 contains 15 residues. The germline gives CDR1 MGHRA, CDR2 YSYEKL. Trimming took 4 bases from V and 2 from J, leaving 12 bases between them. CDR3 sequence reads: CASSRSGDGNQPQHF. The DNA for the CDR3 is TGCGCCAGCAGCCGATCGGGGGATGGCAATCAGCCCCAGCATTTT.

V is TRBV6-4 and J is TRBJ2-1; 7 bases fit TRBD1. This CDR3 has 13 amino acids. CDR1 is MRHNA and CDR2 is SNTAGT in the germline V gene. V was pared by 3 bases and J by 10 bases, with 6 bases of the junction left unmatched. CDR3 region: CASSEQGYGEQFF. The CDR3 nucleotides are TGTGCCAGCAGTGAACAGGGGTACGGGGAGCAGTTCTTC.

This sequence joins TRBV6-2 or TRBV6-3 and TRBJ2-1, with 8 bases matching TRBD2. The CDR3 spans 18 residues. V was pared by 2 bases and J by 1 base, with 10 bases of the junction left unmatched. Germline values: CDR1 MNHEY, CDR2 SVGEGT. The CDR3 sequence: CASSYITAGGRSYNEQFF. CDR3 DNA sequence: TGTGCCAGCAGTTACATCACGGCGGGAGGCCGGTCCTACAATGAGCAGTTCTTC.

The chain combines TRBV28 with TRBJ2-7; TRBD2 is a possible D gene (6 bases). Germline assignment: CDR1 MDHEN and CDR2 SYDVKM. The CDR3 sequence is 15 residues long. V shed 5 bases and J shed 5 bases, with 19 bases lying between them. This chain's CDR3 is CASSPRDLAIDEQYF. In DNA, the CDR3 is TGTGCCAGCAGTCCGCGGGACCTGGCTATTGACGAGCAGTACTTC.

The rearrangement uses TRBV3-1 (or the pseudogene TRBV3-2) and TRBJ2-2, with D possibly being TRBD2 (6 bases). Germline values: CDR1 LGHDT, CDR2 YNNKEL (reference sequence). CDR3 length: 17 residues. V was pared by 0 bases and J by 1 base, with 12 bases between. CDR3 sequence: CASSQDQGLLNTGELFF. CDR3 nucleotide sequence: TGTGCCAGCAGCCAAGATCAGGGACTCCTGAACACCGGGGAGCTGTTTTTT.

This chain joins TRBV2 and TRBJ2-2; 9 bases are shared with TRBD1. CDR1 and CDR2 from the germline V gene are SNHLY and FYNNEI. V shed 4 bases and J 4 bases; nucleotides not matched to a gene: 10. The CDR3 spans 17 residues. The CDR3 spells CASSAAGTGLTTGELFF. The CDR3, as DNA: TGTGCCAGCAGTGCAGCCGGGACAGGGCTAACCACCGGGGAGCTGTTTTTT.

This clone has only a few counts. The chain recombines TRBV28 with TRBJ2-3, with TRBD1 identical over 10 bases. The CDR3 has 16 residues. Germline V CDR1 and CDR2: MDHEN, SYDVKM. Trimming removed 8 bases from V and 2 bases from J; junction bases left unmatched: 10. The CDR3 DNA is TGTGCCAGCGGGGGGACAGGGGATCCCTTCACAGATACGCAGTATTTT. As protein: CASGGTGDPFTDTQYF.

This clone was found a few times. The chain links TRBV5-6 to TRBJ2-7, with D maybe TRBD1 (5 bases). Between the trimmed V and J ends, which lost 0 bases and 0 bases, there was a span of 7 bases. The length of the CDR3 is 14 residues. CDR1 is SGHDT, CDR2 YYEEEE, per germline. CDR3 coding DNA: TGTGCCAGCAGCTTGGCAGGGAACTCCTACGAGCAGTACTTC. Protein sequence: CASSLAGNSYEQYF.

The chain is built from TRBV2 and TRBJ2-5; D possibly corresponds to TRBD2 (6 bases). Deletions cut 8 bases from V and 5 bases from J, with 15 bases between. This CDR3 comprises 13 residues. CDR1 and CDR2 from the germline V gene are SNHLY and FYNNEI. The CDR3 sequence: CASLPRGLETQYF. The CDR3 bases are TGTGCCAGCCTCCCCCGGGGGTTGGAGACCCAGTACTTC.

This clone has just a few counts. The CDR3, as DNA: TGCGCCAGCAGCCAAGATCGGGACAGGGTTGGTTCACCCCTCCACTTT. This codes for CASSQDRDRVGSPLHF. The chain couples TRBV4-1 to TRBJ1-6; 9 nucleotides agree with TRBD1. The V segment lost 0 bases and the J segment 9 bases; nucleotides outside the gene matches: 6. This CDR3 has 16 amino acids. Germline V CDR1 and CDR2: MGHRA, YSYEKL.

The genes are TRBV5-1 and TRBJ2-5; D remains unclear. The CDR3 is 14 amino acids. V was shortened by 4 bases and J by 4 bases, with 14 bases between the two germline ends. Germline V lookup: CDR1 SGHRS, CDR2 YFSETQ. Here the CDR3 DNA reads TGCGCCAGCAGCGCAAATCCTACGTCAGAGACCCAGTACTTC. Protein: CASSANPTSETQYF.

The chain is built from TRBV27 and TRBJ2-2; tentative D call: TRBD2 (5 bases). Trimming shortened V by 10 bases and J by 0 bases, and 12 bases separated the two germline ends. Per germline, CDR1 MNHEY and CDR2 SMNVEV (reference sequence). This CDR3 is built from 14 residues. The CDR3 here is CATTGFANTGELFF. In nucleotides, the CDR3 is TGTGCCACCACGGGATTCGCGAACACCGGGGAGCTGTTTTTT.

This chain connects TRBV9 to TRBJ2-7; 7 positions match TRBD1. Germline lookup yields CDR1 SGDLS and CDR2 YYNGEE. The CDR3 spans 14 residues. Unmatched junction bases numbered 2, after V lost 0 bases and J lost 2 bases. CDR3 sequence: CASSVGDRPYEQYF. CDR3 nucleotide sequence: TGTGCCAGCAGCGTAGGGGACAGACCCTACGAGCAGTACTTC.

The chain couples TRBV15 to TRBJ2-2; 8 bases are shared with TRBD1. Germline assignment: CDR1 LNHNV and CDR2 YYDKDF (reference sequence). With V trimmed by 1 base and J by 2 bases, 0 bases remained unmatched. This CDR3 comprises 15 residues. CDR3 amino acids: CATSRAGGNTGELFF. The CDR3 nucleotides are TGTGCCACCAGCAGAGCAGGGGGCAACACCGGGGAGCTGTTTTTT.

The chain links TRBV5-5 to TRBJ2-2; 7 bases are a match to TRBD1. J gave up 4 bases and V 0 bases, and 3 bases lay outside the gene matches. CDR1 is SGHKS and CDR2 is YYEKEE in the germline V gene (reference sequence). The CDR3 has 15 amino acids. The CDR3 sequence: CASSLGDSLTGELFF. DNA of the CDR3: TGTGCCAGCAGCTTGGGGGACAGCCTCACCGGGGAGCTGTTTTTT.

The chain joins TRBV6-4 to TRBJ2-2, with 8 bases matching TRBD2. The CDR3 has 15 amino acids. The germline gives CDR1 MRHNA, CDR2 SNTAGT. V gave up 3 bases and J gave up 5 bases; unmatched junction bases: 5. The DNA of the CDR3 is TGTGCCAGCAGTGAAGAGGGCGGGAGGACCGGGGAGCTGTTTTTT. Translated, it gives CASSEEGGRTGELFF.

This chain connects TRBV5-6 to TRBJ1-1; no clear D gene. CDR1 and CDR2 from the germline V gene are SGHDT and YYEEEE. There are 13 residues in the CDR3. Trimming pared 0 bases from V and 6 bases from J, leaving 9 bases between. CDR3 protein: CASSLAASAEAFF. As DNA, the CDR3 is TGTGCCAGCAGCTTGGCCGCATCGGCTGAAGCTTTCTTT. Full variable domain (remainder filled in from reference TRBV5-6 and TRBJ1-1): DAGVTQSPTHLIKTRGQQVTLRCSPKSGHDTVSWYQQALGQGPQFIFQYYEEEERQRGNFPDRFSGHQFPNYSSELNVNALLLGDSALYLCASSLAASAEAFFGQGTRLTVV.

V usage is TRBV14 and J usage is TRBJ2-1; possibly TRBD2 for D (5 bases). Germline CDR1 SGHDN, CDR2 FVKESK. The CDR3 length is 16 residues. The ends were cut back, 1 base at V and 0 bases at J, with 10 bases in the middle. CDR3 sequence (DNA): TGTGCCAGCAGCCAAGGCCGGGATCTCTCCTACAATGAGCAGTTCTTC. Translating it yields CASSQGRDLSYNEQFF.